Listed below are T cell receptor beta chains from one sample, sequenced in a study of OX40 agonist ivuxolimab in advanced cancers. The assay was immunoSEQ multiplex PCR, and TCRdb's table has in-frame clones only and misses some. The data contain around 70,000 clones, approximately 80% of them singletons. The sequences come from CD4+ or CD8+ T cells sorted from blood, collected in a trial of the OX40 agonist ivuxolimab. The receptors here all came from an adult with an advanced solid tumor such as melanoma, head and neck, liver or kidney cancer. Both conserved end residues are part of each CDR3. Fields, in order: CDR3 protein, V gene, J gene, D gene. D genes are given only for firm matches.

CDR3 protein: CASSESGEDEAFF
V gene: TRBV2
J gene: TRBJ1-1
D gene: .

CDR3 protein: CSAQRGGGFGYTF
V gene: TRBV29-1
J gene: TRBJ1-2
D gene: .

CDR3 protein: CASSLAGTDPYEQYF
V gene: TRBV5-5
J gene: TRBJ2-7
D gene: TRBD1

CDR3 protein: CASSSQGPTGNTIYF
V gene: TRBV7-9
J gene: TRBJ1-3
D gene: .

CDR3 protein: CASSETGGDGELFF
V gene: TRBV6-5
J gene: TRBJ2-2
D gene: .

CDR3 protein: CASSPTGVRNTEAFF
V gene: TRBV5-4
J gene: TRBJ1-1
D gene: TRBD1

CDR3 protein: CSVEFRGSSYNEQFF
V gene: TRBV29-1
J gene: TRBJ2-1
D gene: .

CDR3 protein: CSGAGSGKNIQYF
V gene: TRBV29-1
J gene: TRBJ2-4
D gene: .

CDR3 protein: CASITPGTGKAFF
V gene: TRBV7-3
J gene: TRBJ1-1
D gene: TRBD1

CDR3 protein: CASGRSGSISPLHF
V gene: TRBV5-6
J gene: TRBJ1-6
D gene: .

CDR3 protein: CASSLSGPNTEAFF
V gene: TRBV7-6
J gene: TRBJ1-1
D gene: .

CDR3 protein: CASSLEFQRYTF
V gene: TRBV5-1
J gene: TRBJ1-2
D gene: .

CDR3 protein: CASSFAGGSNYGYTF
V gene: TRBV7-2
J gene: TRBJ1-2
D gene: .

CDR3 protein: CASSIRRESYEQYF
V gene: TRBV19
J gene: TRBJ2-7
D gene: .

CDR3 protein: CASNLQRAQRGYTF
V gene: TRBV5-8
J gene: TRBJ1-2
D gene: .

CDR3 protein: CASSPRRQGNNEQFF
V gene: TRBV9
J gene: TRBJ2-1
D gene: TRBD1

CDR3 protein: CASSDIILDRDSNNEQFF
V gene: TRBV2
J gene: TRBJ2-1
D gene: TRBD1

CDR3 protein: CASSPQQGNTEAFF
V gene: TRBV7-3
J gene: TRBJ1-1
D gene: .

CDR3 protein: CASSLLQGEDTEAFF
V gene: TRBV5-1
J gene: TRBJ1-1
D gene: TRBD1

CDR3 protein: CASSKQGFGDEQFF
V gene: TRBV9
J gene: TRBJ2-1
D gene: TRBD1

CDR3 protein: CASSQEIERGERQETQYF
V gene: TRBV4-2
J gene: TRBJ2-5
D gene: TRBD2

CDR3 protein: CAWGHMRGDFRAGANVLTF
V gene: TRBV30
J gene: TRBJ2-6
D gene: .

CDR3 protein: CSVADYNEQFF
V gene: TRBV20-1
J gene: TRBJ2-1
D gene: .

CDR3 protein: CASSLVPQGLLWGYTF
V gene: TRBV11-3
J gene: TRBJ1-2
D gene: .

CDR3 protein: CASGRRATNEKLFF
V gene: TRBV2
J gene: TRBJ1-4
D gene: .

CDR3 protein: CASSLDRRNTGELFF
V gene: TRBV5-4
J gene: TRBJ2-2
D gene: .

CDR3 protein: CASSFDRAQPQHF
V gene: TRBV6-5
J gene: TRBJ1-5
D gene: TRBD1

CDR3 protein: CASSLVAGSSDTQYF
V gene: TRBV5-4
J gene: TRBJ2-3
D gene: .

CDR3 protein: CASSPTGTGAQPQHF
V gene: TRBV28
J gene: TRBJ1-5
D gene: TRBD1

CDR3 protein: CASSQERGWEQYF
V gene: TRBV4-1
J gene: TRBJ2-7
D gene: .

CDR3 protein: CASRGGTGGYEQYF
V gene: TRBV28
J gene: TRBJ2-7
D gene: TRBD1

CDR3 protein: CASRDRGNTEAFF
V gene: TRBV19
J gene: TRBJ1-1
D gene: TRBD1

CDR3 protein: CASSSTASPGTEAFF
V gene: TRBV7-2
J gene: TRBJ1-1
D gene: .

CDR3 protein: CASNREDLAGETQYF
V gene: TRBV2
J gene: TRBJ2-5
D gene: TRBD2

CDR3 protein: CASSLAGSGTQYF
V gene: TRBV11-2
J gene: TRBJ2-5
D gene: .

CDR3 protein: CASSLGGYYNEQFF
V gene: TRBV11-2
J gene: TRBJ2-1
D gene: .

CDR3 protein: CATGQDRPYNEQFF
V gene: TRBV2
J gene: TRBJ2-1
D gene: TRBD1

CDR3 protein: CASSQDWGQGVTYEQYF
V gene: TRBV4-3
J gene: .
D gene: TRBD1

CDR3 protein: CASSPPSRSGELFF
V gene: TRBV18
J gene: TRBJ2-2
D gene: .

CDR3 protein: CASSPSTGQNTQYF
V gene: TRBV5-4
J gene: TRBJ2-3
D gene: .

CDR3 protein: CASSGQGGGNTIYF
V gene: TRBV2
J gene: TRBJ1-3
D gene: TRBD1

CDR3 protein: CASSGSGSPSYGYTF
V gene: TRBV18
J gene: TRBJ1-2
D gene: .

CDR3 protein: CASSFRAPSSYNEQFF
V gene: TRBV28
J gene: TRBJ2-1
D gene: .

CDR3 protein: CASSLDNRVETQYF
V gene: TRBV5-1
J gene: TRBJ2-5
D gene: .

CDR3 protein: CASSQETSGSYGYTF
V gene: TRBV4-1
J gene: TRBJ1-2
D gene: .

CDR3 protein: CASSMGGALAKNIQYF
V gene: TRBV19
J gene: TRBJ2-4
D gene: .

CDR3 protein: CASLGGRDEQYF
V gene: TRBV10-2
J gene: TRBJ2-7
D gene: .

CDR3 protein: CASSLATTGIGYTF
V gene: TRBV5-4
J gene: TRBJ1-2
D gene: TRBD1

CDR3 protein: CASSWGSEGQPQHF
V gene: TRBV19
J gene: TRBJ1-5
D gene: .

CDR3 protein: CASSFGTGGLLGSYEQYF
V gene: TRBV11-2
J gene: TRBJ2-7
D gene: TRBD1

CDR3 protein: CASSSGGEGEQYF
V gene: TRBV7-3
J gene: TRBJ2-7
D gene: TRBD2

CDR3 protein: CASSPGGTNTGELFF
V gene: TRBV5-1
J gene: TRBJ2-2
D gene: TRBD1

CDR3 protein: CASSLGTGDYGYTF
V gene: TRBV5-4
J gene: TRBJ1-2
D gene: TRBD1

CDR3 protein: CASSWGTSAGNEQFF
V gene: TRBV4-3
J gene: TRBJ2-1
D gene: TRBD2

CDR3 protein: CASSKSGNTEAFF
V gene: TRBV21-1
J gene: TRBJ1-1
D gene: .